The rows below give T cell receptor beta chains drawn from one sample of a study of regulatory T cells in long-lasting Graves disease. TCRdb analysed the multiplex PCR reads with MiXCR anew, one entry per CDR3 protein. The sample consists of roughly 350,000 distinct CDR3 sequences, over 15% of them appearing once. These data were likewise used in another study, on T cells in Graves' hyperthyroidism and ophthalmopathy.

The sequencing here drew on peripheral blood mononuclear cells (PBMCs), taken at new diagnosis, from a patient treated with antithyroid drugs. The receptors come from a man aged 40-55 years with Graves disease. Each CDR3 is given with its conserved first and last residue. Fields, in order: CDR3 protein, CDR3 DNA, D gene, V gene, clone size, J gene. The D gene is left open where the match is weak. The size field is filled for only some rows; it gives once, few, many or a size class.

CASSLMIAGGGYNEQFF | TGTGCCAGCAGCTTAATGATAGCGGGGGGTGGCTACAATGAGCAGTTCTTC | TRBD2 | TRBV7-3 | many | TRBJ2-1
CATSRGRQDQPQHF | TGTGCCACCAGCAGAGGAAGACAGGATCAGCCCCAGCATTTT | . | TRBV15 | many | TRBJ1-5
CASRAGTPSWDYGYTF | TGTGCCAGCAGGGCCGGGACTCCCTCCTGGGACTATGGCTACACCTTC | . | TRBV6-1 | . | TRBJ1-2
CASGSLTRQGKETQYF | TGTGCTAGTGGATCCTTAACGCGACAGGGGAAAGAGACCCAGTACTTC | TRBD1 | TRBV12-5 | few | TRBJ2-5
CASSLRTVGTEAFF | TGTGCCAGCAGCCTCCGGACTGTTGGCACTGAAGCTTTCTTT | . | TRBV7-9 | many | TRBJ1-1
CASSTGTDGSPLHF | TGTGCCAGTAGTACCGGGACAGATGGTTCACCCCTCCACTTT | TRBD1 | TRBV19 | few | TRBJ1-6
CSARDPLLVGELFF | TGCAGTGCTAGAGATCCCCTTCTGGTCGGGGAGCTGTTTTTT | . | TRBV20-1 | . | TRBJ2-2
CASSGQGSEQYF | TGTGCCAGCAGCGGACAGGGATCCGAGCAGTACTTC | TRBD1 | TRBV5-5 | many | TRBJ2-7
CASSEYSGNTIYF | TGCGCCAGCAGCGAATATTCCGGAAACACCATATATTTT | . | TRBV4-3 | . | TRBJ1-3
CSAYGLSSYNSPLHF | TGCAGTGCCTACGGACTTAGCTCCTATAATTCACCCCTCCACTTT | . | TRBV20-1 | many | TRBJ1-6
CASRVFSTGELFF | TGTGCCAGCAGAGTATTTAGCACCGGGGAGCTGTTTTTT | . | TRBV2 | . | TRBJ2-2
CASSSFGQGRGNQPQHF | TGTGCCAGTAGTAGCTTTGGACAGGGTAGGGGTAATCAGCCCCAGCATTTT | TRBD1 | TRBV19 | . | TRBJ1-5
CSAPDRGNTDTQYF | TGCAGTGCCCCTGACAGGGGGAACACAGATACGCAGTATTTT | TRBD1 | TRBV20-1 | . | TRBJ2-3
CASSLEWGGYEQYF | TGTGCCAGCAGCTTAGAGTGGGGGGGGTACGAGCAGTACTTC | TRBD2 | TRBV7-2 | many | TRBJ2-7
CASSLSRNTIYF | TGTGCCAGCAGTTTGAGCAGAAACACCATATATTTT | . | TRBV28 | many | TRBJ1-3
CASRPGQPPYEQYF | TGTGCCAGCAGACCGGGACAACCGCCCTACGAGCAGTACTTC | . | TRBV28 | . | TRBJ2-7
CATSDGENRDMNTEAFF | TGTGCCACCAGTGACGGGGAGAATAGGGACATGAACACTGAAGCTTTCTTT | . | TRBV24-1 | many | TRBJ1-1
CATSVRTGNLNEQFF | TGTGCCACCAGTGTACGGACAGGAAACCTCAATGAGCAGTTCTTC | TRBD1 | TRBV24-1 | few | TRBJ2-1
CASKEREYNQPQHF | TGTGCCAGTAAGGAGCGGGAATACAATCAGCCCCAGCATTTT | . | TRBV19 | . | TRBJ1-5
CASSYQGTYNEQFF | TGTGCCAGCAGTTATCAGGGTACCTACAATGAGCAGTTCTTC | . | TRBV6-9 | . | TRBJ2-1
CASSERPTYEQYF | TGTGCCAGCAGCGAGCGGCCCACCTACGAGCAGTACTTC | . | TRBV2 | many | TRBJ2-7
CASSSPGNYGYTF | TGTGCCAGCAGTTCGCCAGGGAACTATGGCTACACCTTC | . | TRBV28 | many | TRBJ1-2
CASSSPDRETYEQYF | TGTGCCAGCAGCTCTCCGGACAGGGAGACCTACGAGCAGTACTTC | TRBD1 | TRBV7-2 | many | TRBJ2-7
CASSRTDRQPQHF | TGTGCCAGCAGTCGAACAGATAGGCAGCCCCAGCATTTT | . | TRBV6-1 | many | TRBJ1-5
CSATYPGNQPQHF | TGCAGTGCCACCTATCCCGGCAATCAGCCCCAGCATTTT | . | TRBV20-1 | few | TRBJ1-5
CASSLSGGRGAFF | TGTGCCAGCAGCTTATCAGGGGGCAGAGGAGCTTTCTTT | TRBD1 | TRBV11-2 | many | TRBJ1-1
CASRMGQAYEQYF | TGTGCCAGCAGGATGGGACAGGCCTACGAGCAGTACTTC | TRBD1 | TRBV28 | many | TRBJ2-7